This TCR beta chain stems from a study of cytomegalovirus exposure and HLA in healthy donors (dated by TCRdb to the late 2010s). Regarding the complete study: An earlier analysis of 550 to 700 of the donors reported approximately 290 Gb of sequence data and 117 million unique TCR beta sequences from 150 million to 200 million T cells. Typing coverage varied by locus: roughly 620-640 donors for A, B, C, DRB1 and DQB1; approximately 560 for DQA1; more than 600 for DPA1; around 450 for DPB1. The study aimed to test whether cataloging public T cell receptors could reveal signatures of past pathogen exposure. Every discovery cohort repertoire had been produced on one sequencing platform. Among roughly 400 genotyped donors of the cohort, an average of 235,054 unique TCR beta nucleotide sequences were sequenced per donor, roughly 18% of them non-productive. An earlier analysis of several hundred of the donors applied high-throughput TCR beta sequencing to assess whether each TCR beta V gene segment acted as functional or pseudogenic. Donor age, sex, ethnicity and CMV serostatus were compiled alongside the repertoire data. Of the roughly 400 genotyped donors, 65% to 90% fell in the genetic ancestry cluster associated with self-reported Caucasian donors. An early release that covered several hundred HLA-typed donors contained approximately 300 gigabases of sequencing data and 85 million to 100 million unique TCR sequences. Genome-wide SNP genotypes for about 55% of the roughly 670 donors were used in a later genetic analysis, which treated that subset as a discovery cohort. Several DR-DQ haplotypes were treated as single units for association and clustering because of strong linkage in the cohort. In a later analysis, previously published TCR beta repertoires from several hundred donors were re-analyzed and high-resolution HLA genotyping was added so that TCR occurrence patterns could be studied. The T cell repertoires of around 670 subjects were profiled by immunosequencing and related to cytomegalovirus serostatus. The study combined high-throughput TCR immunosequencing, statistical association of individual TCRs with disease status, and machine learning to predict cytomegalovirus infection status. In addition to the first cohort of approximately 670 subjects, a separate validation cohort of about 120 different subjects was used. HLA typing covered class I and class II loci at four-digit resolution. Rather than using new phenotypic data, the later analysis identified candidate immune exposures from TCR beta sequences and from how often those sequences occurred across donors.

Beyond this particular receptor, the publication reports: For the cohort, immune exposure information was limited to CMV serostatus. A cluster of highly shared sequence variants was judged likely to be a technical artifact of the sequencing pipeline. The study gave a list of under 200 TCR beta chains associated with cytomegalovirus. While some public TCRs were present in many individuals, most TCR sequences turned up only very rarely across donors. Correlated functional status among segregating V segments might be attributable to linkage disequilibrium, but an unknown experimental factor could not be ruled out. In an earlier analysis of about 540 of the donors, most TCR beta V segments were observed in productive rearrangements about 87% or about 30% of the time, broadly matching IMGT annotations. In vitro tests confirmed that three of the cytomegalovirus-associated TCR beta chains recognize cytomegalovirus antigens. A later analysis associated some 17,000 TCR beta sequences with specific HLA alleles at a false discovery rate of 0.05. In a later genetic analysis, a missense DCLRE1C variant was associated with V-gene and J-gene trimming of TCR beta chains, and the association was replicated in an independent cohort. Assigning TCR associations to individual alleles was difficult when HLA alleles, especially DR and DQ, strongly co-occurred. HLA typing was unavailable for some donors at each locus, so association tests used only the typed subset. Cytomegalovirus status was reported to be diagnosed by the classifier with high specificity and sensitivity in both the original and validation cohorts. In a later analysis, the rate of TCR association differed among HLA loci, with DRB1 alleles having the most associated TCRs and HLA-C alleles having the fewest. A further reported finding was that TCR beta sequences accurately predicted the HLA-A and HLA-B alleles for most subjects in the first cohort. Because counts were too low, seventeen rarely observed V segments, including chromosome 9 orphons, were excluded from the earlier analysis of under 650 of the donors. The authors suggested that the approach could potentially be generalized to other disease states and immunological phenotypes. A later genetic analysis reported fewer N-insertions in productive TCRs among donors in an Asian-associated ancestry cluster than the approximately 700-donor mean. The presence/absence analyses assumed that sequencing depth was roughly uniform across donors, and that assumption may not be true. In a later analysis, HLA-associated TCR beta chains were found to be more clonally expanded and to have lower generation probabilities than equally common non-associated chains. Some IMGT-functional V segments, including TRBV6-2 and TRBV6-3, could not be distinguished by the 87-base-pair reads and were therefore excluded. This cohort had only TCR beta chains sequenced, and the lack of alpha or paired-chain data limited which features could be detected. Several of the top co-occurrence clusters appeared to be linked to parvovirus B19, influenza, CMV and Epstein-Barr virus, according to a later analysis. A later analysis found that most CMV-associated TCR beta chains appeared HLA-restricted, with HLA associations seemingly driven largely by CMV exposure.

CDR1 is given as SEHNR and CDR2 as FQNEAQ, both from the germline V gene (reference sequence). Including the terminal cysteine and phenylalanine, the CDR3 comprises 15 residues. CDR3 DNA only is kept here, 45 bases in frame from base 1. Library construction relied on the immunoSEQ multiplex PCR assay. For the multiplex PCR, a mixture combining 60 forward primers for TCR Vbeta segments and 13 reverse primers for TCR Jbeta segments was used. The CDR3 region of rearranged TCR beta genes was amplified from genomic DNA with a multiplex PCR assay. Amplified TCR beta libraries were sequenced as 87-base-pair reads on the Illumina HiSeq System. The published analysis was carried out like this. Across the 500 to 850 repertoires, a later analysis counted some 81 million unique TCR beta chains, around 10 million of which were shared by at least two donors. A nearest-neighbor algorithm error-corrected the raw reads and collapsed the reads into unique sequences, merging closely related sequences to remove PCR and sequencing errors. To assign V, D and J gene segments, CDR3 sequences were aligned to IMGT reference sequences. Each retained sequence needed at least a six-nucleotide match to both a V gene segment and a J gene segment. Rearrangements were classified as productive when the CDR3 lacked stop codons and remained in frame with V and J, and all other rearrangements were classified as non-productive. Following IMGT convention, CDR3 was defined as the stretch from the second conserved V-encoded cysteine up to the conserved J-encoded phenylalanine. The earlier analysis of about 620 of the donors excluded sequences that lacked an unambiguous match to a single V gene segment. An earlier analysis of several hundred of the donors classified V segments as functional when productive rearrangements were above 56.7% and as segregating when the standard deviation between donors was above 5%. A statistical classification framework was built for diagnosing cytomegalovirus status from the catalog of TCR beta chain sequences. A later analysis assigned V and J genes by comparing TCR nucleotide sequences with IMGT/GENE-DB human TR gene sequences. Using the TCRdist pipeline, a later analysis assigned CDR3 sequences along with most-parsimonious VDJ recombination scenarios. In a later analysis, each TCR beta chain was defined by its CDR3 amino acid sequence together with its V-gene family, and reads without a unique V-gene family were excluded. To address suspected cross-contamination and a sequencing artifact, a later analysis removed roughly 640 highly shared, low-generation-probability nucleotide sequences. In a later analysis, a clonal expansion index was calculated for each public chain from normalized within-repertoire ranks of inferred template counts. In a later analysis, generation probabilities were computed with a VDJ recombination model fitted to out-of-frame rearrangements, and the resulting probabilities were checked against IGoR. In a later analysis, TCR-TCR, TCR-HLA and TCR-CMV co-occurrence was scored with hypergeometric tests, and a repertoire-size bias correction was applied to TCR pairs. False discovery rates were estimated in a later analysis by permuting HLA or CMV assignments 20 times. A later analysis grouped co-occurring TCRs with DBSCAN, adding TCRdist sequence similarity when clustering within HLA-allele-positive subsets. Repertoires with fewer than 30,000 or more than 120,000 public chains were left out of co-occurrence clustering, as were five repertoires with anomalous nucleotide sharing. The table was pulled from immuneACCESS by TCRdb, which kept in-frame rearrangements only. Such tables lose some clones; where checked, under half of the loss comes from unresolved V genes, and the rest has no known cause. That table is the source of V, J and clone size, and D and trimming were worked out from the DNA. This sample lists under 200,000 clones; 75% to 90% were detected once. Approximately 2.1% of the sample goes to the ten largest clones.

In total, approximately 690 healthy bone marrow donors made up the cohort. All cohort members were sampled while nominally healthy, although unrecorded immune exposures were likely present. The donor tested CMV seronegative and was one of the 352 seronegative cohort members. Every donor gave a peripheral blood sample, and the peripheral blood mononuclear cells from that sample were used for TCR beta sequencing. Genomic DNA was extracted from the blood cell samples with the Qiagen DNeasy Blood Extraction Kit. Worth noting for this clone: This clone's antigen is unknown. The junction and the germline gene differ at one end; a read error may be behind it.

Source material: PBMCs. The rearranged chain carries TRBV7-9 and TRBJ1-5; 11 nucleotides in the junction match TRBD1. The sequence was collected from a male donor in good health and CMV-seronegative. CDR3 loop: CSSSSGTGGYQPQHF. The base sequence is TGTTCCAGCAGCTCTGGGACAGGGGGTTATCAGCCCCAGCATTTT.